This T cell receptor beta chain derives from a study of vaccination and CD4 T cells after COVID-19 (dated by TCRdb to between 2021 and 2022). At the level of the whole study: Every convalescent patient had a positive nasal swab PCR test for SARS-CoV-2, with mild disease in 9 or 10 patients and severe disease in one. Post-vaccine blood samples were collected a median of around 70 days after the second vaccine dose, ranging from about 14 to 241 days. Control cultures received a CEFX viral epitope pool as the positive control, an HIV-1 Nef peptide pool as the negative control, or no peptide. In more than eight COVID-19 convalescent patients and a few infection-naive healthy vaccine recipients, researchers compared the spike-specific CD4+ TCR repertoire from before mRNA vaccination with the repertoire from after. Post-COVID blood samples from convalescent patients were collected a median of approximately 93 days after diagnosis, with a range of about 30 to 170 days. Two doses of either the Pfizer-BioNTech BNT162b2 vaccine (n=8) or the Moderna mRNA-1273 vaccine (n=2) were administered to participants. The convalescent cohort included six males and four females, with two Hispanic individuals, seven Caucasians, two Asians and one multiracial person. For stimulating the cultures, overlapping spike peptide pools were used, derived from SARS-CoV-2 as well as from the common cold coronaviruses HCoV-NL63, HCoV-OC43 and HCoV-229E. What the research found in general, with its limitations: The median count of SARS-CoV-2-reactive clonotypes went up from 20 to 25 after infection to around 38 after vaccination, although the change was not significant. Among convalescent patients, a median about 87% of the SARS-CoV-2-reactive clones seen after vaccination appeared only after vaccination, which suggests priming specific to the vaccine. In convalescent patients, nearly all vaccine-specific clones (304 of 307) were found to be mono-reactive for SARS-CoV-2 spike rather than cross-reactive with common cold coronaviruses. The study included relatively few convalescent patients and did not analyze early timepoints after natural infection.

The library relied on PCR. TCR sequencing of DNA from cultured CD4+ T cells used the Oncomine TCR Beta short-read assay at the Johns Hopkins FTIC core. The QIAamp micro DNA kit was used to extract genomic DNA from the cultured CD4+ T cells. Oncomine TCR Beta libraries from cultured CD4+ T cells were pooled with unique dual indexes and sequenced on an Illumina iSeq 100. The published analysis was carried out like this. Non-productive sequences were filtered out, and CDR3s that did not start with C, did not end with F or W, or were shorter than 7 amino acids were discarded. Antigen-specific clonotypes were identified with the MANAFEST web application by comparing peptide-stimulated wells with reference and other culture wells. For a clone to be called positive, the clone needed an FDR below 0.05, an odds ratio above 5, and a productive frequency above 0.1% in at least two of three replicate wells. Cross-reactive clonotypes were defined as significantly expanded in both SARS-CoV-2 spike wells and at least one common cold coronavirus spike condition. CDR3 homology was assessed with Levenshtein distances (stringdist) and unrooted phylogenetic trees (ape) in R version 3.6.1. TCRdb cleaned the public reads at Q25 with fastp, built clones with MiXCR and kept in-frame beta chains. Under each unique CDR3 protein, matching rows form one entry showing the most common genes and DNA. TCRdb assigned the V and J calls; the authors' analysis was not used. The table for this sample lists more than 15,000 distinct CDR3 sequences; about 60% of them were counted only once. The leading ten clones occupy approximately 7.5% of the sample.

In light of the paper, this sample's treatment or condition label describes: roughly ten-day PBMC culture with coronavirus spike peptide pools or control peptides (ViraFEST assay). The ViraFEST assay was used in the study, in which antigen-specific T cells were expanded with peptide pools and expanded clonotypes were subsequently identified by TCR sequencing. The positive SARS-CoV-2 PCR tests of the convalescent patients were dated from March to December 2020, before the Alpha, Beta and Delta variants emerged in the United States. More than 1.5 million PBMCs per well were cultured in IMDM with roughly 5.5% human AB serum and about 9.7 IU/ml IL-2, plus 10 ug/ml peptide pools. On days 3 and 7, half of the culture medium was replaced with fresh IL-2-containing medium. CD4+ T cells were isolated after approximately 10 days of culture through negative selection using the EasySep CD4+ T cell isolation kit. Ficoll-Paque Plus gradient centrifugation was used to isolate PBMCs from whole blood, and the isolated PBMCs were then either used fresh or cryopreserved at -140C. Culture conditions were generally each tested in triplicate wells.

A remark on this clonotype: Its antigen is unknown. No base-level quality is on record; no much larger clone is a single base apart.

Trimming accounts for 6 bases at V and 8 bases at J, while the number of junction bases matched to no gene is 18. The CDR3 runs 16 residues from the cysteine to the phenylalanine. CDR3 DNA is the only sequence kept; it has 48 bases, read in frame from the first base. For CDR1 and CDR2, the germline V gene lists MNHNS and SASEGT. The sequence links TRBV6-1 to TRBJ1-2, with 7 bases matching TRBD1. The TCR sequence derives from a human donor who had recovered from COVID-19. Sequencing input: CD4+ T cells from blood, cultured in vitro. The nucleotides read TGTGCCAGCAGGGGAGGGGACAGCAGTCTTATTGGGGGCTACACCTTC. This translates into CASRGGDSSLIGGYTF.